This TCR beta chain was sequenced in a study of CD8 T cells in ankylosing spondylitis. Quantitative 5'-RACE with molecular barcodes was used to make the TCR beta libraries. One entry per CDR3 protein results from TCRdb running MiXCR on the 5' RACE reads. The sample yields roughly 700,000 distinct CDR3 sequences, under 20% seen once. Broader study findings: What seemed typical of ankylosing spondylitis blood was a TCR beta motif built from 7 or 8 highly homologous variants. A CD8+ phenotype characterized the disease-linked clones, which were relatively rare in peripheral blood. Matched ankylosing spondylitis synovial fluid reportedly contained a significantly enriched population of disease-linked clones.

This clonotype was observed a few times. Antigen: not known. Germline V lookup: CDR1 SGHRS, CDR2 YFSETQ. This CDR3 contains 15 residues. V was trimmed by 0 bases and J by 6 bases, leaving 12 bases between them. The source is a male donor with ankylosing spondylitis. The material sequenced was blood, either unsorted or a sorted T cell fraction (not recorded which). V and J are TRBV5-1 and TRBJ2-2; no firm D call. The CDR3 loop is CASSLEAPSAGELFF. CDR3 nucleotides: TGCGCCAGCAGCTTGGAAGCGCCGAGCGCCGGGGAGCTGTTTTTT. The entire variable domain, with the rest obtained from reference TRBV5-1 and TRBJ2-2, is as follows: KAGVTQTPRYLIKTRGQQVTLSCSPISGHRSVSWYQQTPGQGLQFLFEYFSETQRNKGNFPGRFSGRQFSNSRSEMNVSTLELGDSALYLCASSLEAPSAGELFFGEGSRLTVL.